The next 27 T cell receptor beta chains were all read from a single sample in a study of shared clonotypes between healthy human individuals. The data were produced by immunoSEQ multiplex PCR, yet TCRdb's version contains in-frame clones alone and is incomplete. The sample lists over 2 million clones, 85% to 95% occurring once. Sample: naive CD4+ T cells from PBMCs. Indicated subset: CD45RA+ positively selected. These receptors were obtained from a man between 18 and 35 years old in good health. Some clones in this sample may be carry-over from other donors' samples.

V and J are TRBV6-1 and TRBJ2-5; 7 bases fit TRBD2. This CDR3 contains 15 residues. From germline, CDR1 is MNHNS and CDR2 SASEGT. Germline trimming cut 6 bases from V and 3 bases from J; bases unmatched to any gene: 10. DNA of the CDR3: TGTGCCAGCAGCAAGAGCGGGGTCTCCAAAGAGACCCAGTACTTC. Encoded protein: CASSKSGVSKETQYF.

The rearrangement links TRBV7-8 to TRBJ1-1; D gene uncertain. Germline lookup yields CDR1 SGHVS and CDR2 FQNEAQ. CDR3 size: 13 residues. Trimming removed 5 bases from V and 0 bases from J, with 7 bases in between. CDR3 DNA: TGTGCCAGCAGCGTGGTAGTGAACACTGAAGCTTTCTTT. Its translation: CASSVVVNTEAFF.

V is TRBV5-1 and J is TRBJ2-7; TRBD1 is a possible D gene (5 bases). With 4 bases removed from V and 4 bases from J, the gap between germline ends came to 15 bases. This CDR3 spans 14 amino acids. Germline values: CDR1 SGHRS, CDR2 YFSETQ. The CDR3 is CASSRQGRGYEQYF. Here the CDR3 DNA reads TGCGCCAGCAGCCGGCAGGGTAGAGGTTACGAGCAGTACTTC.

The chain links TRBV5-6 to TRBJ2-7; a weak D match, TRBD2 (6 bases). Germline CDR1 and CDR2: SGHDT and YYEEEE. V lost 7 bases, J lost 1 base, and 15 bases lay in between. There are 14 residues in the CDR3. CDR3 nucleotide sequence: TGTGCCAGCCACCCGGCAGGGAGGTCCTACGAGCAGTACTTC. Residues: CASHPAGRSYEQYF.

The gene calls are TRBV27 and TRBJ1-5; 8 nucleotides match TRBD1. This CDR3 has 15 residues. Germline CDR1 and CDR2: MNHEY and SMNVEV (reference sequence). V lost 8 bases, J lost 3 bases, and 9 bases stayed unmatched. CDR3 DNA: TGTGCCAGCGCCAGGACAGGGACCAACAATCAGCCCCAGCATTTT. The encoded protein is CASARTGTNNQPQHF.

This chain uses TRBV29-1 with TRBJ2-2; D is unresolved. Between the trimmed V and J ends, which lost 7 bases and 1 base, there was a span of 13 bases. CDR1 is SQVTM, CDR2 ANQGSEA, per germline. The CDR3 sequence is 14 residues long. CDR3 protein: CSALGRRNTGELFF. The CDR3 coding sequence is TGCAGCGCCCTCGGACGGAGGAACACCGGGGAGCTGTTTTTT.

The CDR3 loop reads CASSLPTDSYSNQPQHF. The CDR3 coding sequence is TGTGCCAGCAGTTTACCCACGGACAGTTATAGCAATCAGCCCCAGCATTTT. This chain uses TRBV28 with TRBJ1-5; TRBD1 is a possible D gene (6 bases). V lost 2 bases to trimming and J lost 0 bases, with 14 bases between them. Looked up from germline, CDR1 is MDHEN and CDR2 is SYDVKM. The CDR3 runs to 17 residues.

The chain employs TRBV18 and TRBJ2-2, with 8 positions matching TRBD2. Germline trimming cut 0 bases from V and 6 bases from J; bases unmatched to any gene: 3. The germline CDR1 and CDR2 sequences are KGHSH and LQKENI. The CDR3 is made up of 15 amino acids. The CDR3 nucleotides read TGTGCCAGCTCACCACCGGGACTAGATGCCGGGGAGCTGTTTTTT. Amino acid sequence: CASSPPGLDAGELFF. Using reference TRBV18 and TRBJ2-2 for the parts outside the CDR3, the full variable domain is NAGVMQNPRHLVRRRGQEARLRCSPMKGHSHVYWYRQLPEEGLKFMVYLQKENIIDESGMPKERFSAEFPKEGPSILRIQQVVRGDSAAYFCASSPPGLDAGELFFGEGSRLTVL.

The DNA for the CDR3 is TGCGCCAGCAGCCTGCTCGGCAGTTTTGCTAATGAAAAACTGTTTTTT. Its translation: CASSLLGSFANEKLFF. V and J are TRBV4-1 and TRBJ1-4; D gene unclear. Looked up from germline, CDR1 is MGHRA and CDR2 is YSYEKL. Deletions cut 4 bases from V and 3 bases from J, with 15 bases between. The CDR3 runs 16 residues.

This chain joins TRBV7-8 and TRBJ2-7; unclear D gene. The V end lost 3 bases, the J end lost 12 bases, and 15 bases lay between the germline ends. Germline V gene sequence: CDR1 SGHVS, CDR2 FQNEAQ. CDR3 length: 12 residues. This CDR3 reads CASSFNGGRLYF. The CDR3 bases are TGTGCCAGCAGCTTTAACGGTGGGCGTCTGTACTTC.

To note about this clone: Other nucleotide sequences in the sample specify the same CDR3. The chain has TRBV7-2 and TRBJ2-7, with 7 bases that match TRBD1. Germline CDR1 SGHTA, CDR2 FQGNSA. V lost 5 bases to trimming and J lost 4 bases; unmatched junction nucleotides: 5. CDR3 length: 13 amino acids. DNA of the CDR3: TGTGCCAGCAGCCGACAGGGCCCATACGAGCAGTACTTC. Translating it yields CASSRQGPYEQYF.

The chain combines TRBV28 with TRBJ2-1; TRBD1 matches at 7 bases. The germline gives CDR1 MDHEN, CDR2 SYDVKM. This CDR3 has 14 amino acids. Trimming removed 5 bases from V and 6 bases from J; junction bases left unmatched: 7. CDR3 in DNA: TGTGCCAGCAGTACAAACCGGGACAGCAATGAGCAGTTCTTC. It yields the protein CASSTNRDSNEQFF.

The chain recombines TRBV7-3 with TRBJ2-7; 9 bases agree with TRBD2. V lost 1 base, J lost 1 base, and 8 bases stayed unmatched. Germline-derived CDR1 and CDR2 are SGHTA and FQGTGA. This CDR3 spans 17 amino acids. The CDR3 sequence: CASSLKGPAGGSYEQYF. The DNA for the CDR3 is TGTGCCAGCAGCTTAAAGGGGCCAGCGGGAGGATCCTACGAGCAGTACTTC.

This chain uses TRBV11-3 with TRBJ2-4, with 9 bases aligning to TRBD2. The CDR3 extends over 20 amino acids. Looked up from germline, CDR1 is SGHNT and CDR2 is YENEEA. V shed 5 bases, J shed 1 base, and the junction held 18 bases outside the gene matches. The CDR3 nucleotides read TGTGCCAGCAGCCCGGGGGGGGTAGCGGGAGACCCTTGGGCCAAAAACATTCAGTACTTC. Protein: CASSPGGVAGDPWAKNIQYF.

In its sample, this clone was seen once. This sequence joins TRBV5-8 and TRBJ2-5; 10 bases fit TRBD1. The V and J ends lost 3 bases and 4 bases, in that order; junction bases with no gene match: 12. Germline V gene lookup returns CDR1 SGHTS and CDR2 YDEGEE. This CDR3 is built from 17 residues. The CDR3 sequence: CASSYPEGDRGRETQYF. In DNA, the CDR3 is TGTGCCAGCAGCTACCCGGAAGGGGACAGGGGAAGAGAGACCCAGTACTTC.

V usage is TRBV28 and J usage is TRBJ1-4; 7 bases are shared with TRBD1. This CDR3 is built from 15 residues. Germline lookup yields CDR1 MDHEN and CDR2 SYDVKM. Unmatched junction bases numbered 12, after V lost 7 bases and J lost 7 bases. The CDR3 coding sequence is TGTGCCAGCACCCCTACCGACAGGGAGGGTGAAAAACTGTTTTTT. This codes for CASTPTDREGEKLFF.

The chain joins TRBV19 to TRBJ2-5; possible D gene TRBD2, 5 bases. The CDR3 consists of 13 residues. Germline V gene lookup returns CDR1 LNHDA and CDR2 SQIVND (reference sequence). Trimming shortened V by 4 bases and J by 5 bases, and 11 bases separated the two germline ends. The CDR3 spells CASSKRRGETQYF. CDR3 nucleotides: TGTGCCAGTAGTAAGAGAAGAGGGGAGACCCAGTACTTC.

The J gene is TRBJ1-2, the V gene TRBV19; D not certain. Trimming cost V 1 base and J 7 bases, with 10 bases left between them. The CDR3 is made up of 13 amino acids. Looked up from germline, CDR1 is LNHDA and CDR2 is SQIVND (reference sequence). Here the CDR3 reads CASSIGEGSGYTF. The CDR3 bases are TGTGCCAGTAGTATAGGCGAGGGTAGTGGCTACACCTTC.

This clone appeared once. This chain connects TRBV28 to TRBJ1-2; 10 bases align to TRBD1. Germline CDR1 MDHEN, CDR2 SYDVKM. V dropped 6 bases and J dropped 7; count of bases not matched to a gene: 14. The CDR3 is 16 residues long. CDR3 sequence reads: CASSPASPGTGAGYTF. The CDR3 DNA reads as TGTGCCAGCAGCCCTGCTTCTCCCGGGACAGGGGCTGGCTACACCTTC.

This chain links TRBV19 with TRBJ2-5; 8 positions match TRBD2. With 5 bases clipped from V and 3 bases from J, the junction kept 8 bases outside the gene matches. The CDR3 length is 15 residues. Germline CDR1 LNHDA, CDR2 SQIVND (reference sequence). CDR3 nucleotides: TGTGCCAGTAGTTCCACGGGACTAGGGGAAGAGACCCAGTACTTC. It specifies CASSSTGLGEETQYF.

The rearrangement uses TRBV5-6 and TRBJ2-3; a possible D gene is TRBD2 (6 bases). CDR1 is SGHDT and CDR2 is YYEEEE in the germline V gene. Deletions cut 1 base from V and 0 bases from J, with 18 bases between. The CDR3 is 18 residues long. The CDR3 DNA follows: TGTGCCAGCAGCTTGTTTGGGAACCGGGACTTTAGCACAGATACGCAGTATTTT. This encodes CASSLFGNRDFSTDTQYF.

The chain uses TRBV19 and TRBJ2-5; TRBD2 matches at 13 bases. This CDR3 comprises 17 residues. The V gene end was trimmed by 10 bases and the J gene end by 7 bases; junction bases not matched to a gene: 18. The germline V gene has CDR1 LNHDA and CDR2 SQIVND (reference sequence). CDR3 in DNA: TGTGCCACCCTAGATGTCCGGACTAGCGGGAGAGAGGGGACCCAGTACTTC. It is translated as CATLDVRTSGREGTQYF.

This chain uses TRBV6-6 with TRBJ2-7, with 7 bases fitting TRBD1. The V and J ends lost 6 bases and 0 bases, in that order; junction bases with no gene match: 5. Germline loops: CDR1 MNHNY, CDR2 SVGAGI (reference sequence). CDR3 size: 14 residues. This CDR3 reads CASRWTGNSYEQYF. For the CDR3, the DNA is TGTGCCAGCAGATGGACAGGAAACTCCTACGAGCAGTACTTC.

V is TRBV27 and J is TRBJ2-7, with D uncertain. The germline CDR1 and CDR2 sequences are MNHEY and SMNVEV (reference sequence). CDR3 length: 14 residues. V was clipped by 4 bases and J by 2 bases, with 12 bases between them. The DNA for the CDR3 is TGTGCCAGCAGTTCCCTCTATATGGCCTACGAGCAGTACTTC. As protein: CASSSLYMAYEQYF.

The chain couples TRBV25-1 to TRBJ2-5; 9 bases are shared with TRBD1. With 1 base clipped from V and 3 bases from J, the junction kept 6 bases outside the gene matches. CDR1 and CDR2 from the germline V gene are MGHDK and SYGVNS. The CDR3 is made up of 16 amino acids. CDR3 DNA sequence: TGTGCCAGCAGTGAATTGGGACAGGGCAGAAAAGAGACCCAGTACTTC. It encodes CASSELGQGRKETQYF.

To note about this clone: Other DNA sequences from this sample encode an identical CDR3 as well. The rearrangement links TRBV28 to TRBJ2-2; D might be TRBD2 (6 bases). Germline lookup yields CDR1 MDHEN and CDR2 SYDVKM. The CDR3 contains 13 residues. V shed 6 bases and J shed 4 bases, with 9 bases lying between them. The CDR3 is CASRRGGTGELFF. The CDR3 DNA reads as TGTGCCAGCAGGAGGGGAGGCACCGGGGAGCTGTTTTTT.

Notes on this clone: The same CDR3 is also encoded by other DNA sequences in this sample. The chain couples TRBV11-2 to TRBJ2-7; 8 positions match TRBD1. With 5 bases clipped from V and 3 bases from J, the junction kept 6 bases outside the gene matches. CDR3 length: 14 amino acids. CDR1 is SGHAT and CDR2 is FQNNGV in the germline V gene. DNA for the CDR3: TGTGCCAGCAGCCTCCGGGACAGGAGCTACGAGCAGTACTTC. Translated, it gives CASSLRDRSYEQYF.